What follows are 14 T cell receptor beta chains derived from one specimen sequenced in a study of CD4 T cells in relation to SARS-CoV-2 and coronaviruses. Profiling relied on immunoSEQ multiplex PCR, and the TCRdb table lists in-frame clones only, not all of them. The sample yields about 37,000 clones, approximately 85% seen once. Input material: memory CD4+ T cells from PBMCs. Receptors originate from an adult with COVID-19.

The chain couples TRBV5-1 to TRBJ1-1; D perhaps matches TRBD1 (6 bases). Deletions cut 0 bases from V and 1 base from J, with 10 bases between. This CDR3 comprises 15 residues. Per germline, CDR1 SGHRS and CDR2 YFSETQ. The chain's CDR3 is CASSLDGRGNTEAFF. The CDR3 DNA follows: TGCGCCAGCAGCTTGGACGGCAGGGGGAACACTGAAGCTTTCTTT.

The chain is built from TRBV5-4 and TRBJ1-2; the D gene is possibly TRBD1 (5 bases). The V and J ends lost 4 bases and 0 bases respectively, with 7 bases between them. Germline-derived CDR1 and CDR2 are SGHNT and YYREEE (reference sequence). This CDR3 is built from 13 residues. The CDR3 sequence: CASSPDTNYGYTF. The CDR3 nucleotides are TGTGCCAGCAGCCCGGACACTAACTATGGCTACACCTTC.

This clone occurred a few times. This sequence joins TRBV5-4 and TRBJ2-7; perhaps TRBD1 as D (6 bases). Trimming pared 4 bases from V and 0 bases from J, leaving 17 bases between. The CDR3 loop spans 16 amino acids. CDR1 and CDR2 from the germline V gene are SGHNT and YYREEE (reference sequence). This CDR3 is CASSPGVGRGSYEQYF. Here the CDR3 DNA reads TGTGCCAGCAGCCCAGGAGTCGGCAGGGGCTCCTACGAGCAGTACTTC.

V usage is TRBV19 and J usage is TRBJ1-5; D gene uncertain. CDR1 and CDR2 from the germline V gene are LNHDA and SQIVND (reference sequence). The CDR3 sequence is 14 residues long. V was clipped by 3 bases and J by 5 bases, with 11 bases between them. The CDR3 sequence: CASSMLQYDQPQHF. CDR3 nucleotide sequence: TGTGCCAGTAGTATGTTACAGTATGATCAGCCCCAGCATTTT.

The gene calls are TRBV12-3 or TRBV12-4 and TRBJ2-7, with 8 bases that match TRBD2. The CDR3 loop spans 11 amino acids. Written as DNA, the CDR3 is TGTGCTTCGGGACTAGCCTACGAGCAGTACTTC. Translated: CASGLAYEQYF.

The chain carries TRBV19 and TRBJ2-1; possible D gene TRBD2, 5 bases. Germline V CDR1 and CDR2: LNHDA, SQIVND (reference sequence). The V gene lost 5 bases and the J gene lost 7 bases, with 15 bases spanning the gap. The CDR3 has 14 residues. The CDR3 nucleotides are TGTGCCAGTAGTCGTTTCGACCGGGGAAATGAGCAGTTCTTC. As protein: CASSRFDRGNEQFF. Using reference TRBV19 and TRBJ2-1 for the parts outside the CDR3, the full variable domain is DGGITQSPKYLFRKEGQNVTLSCEQNLNHDAMYWYRQDPGQGLRLIYYSQIVNDFQKGDIAEGYSVSREKKESFPLTVTSAQKNPTAFYLCASSRFDRGNEQFFGPGTRLTVL.

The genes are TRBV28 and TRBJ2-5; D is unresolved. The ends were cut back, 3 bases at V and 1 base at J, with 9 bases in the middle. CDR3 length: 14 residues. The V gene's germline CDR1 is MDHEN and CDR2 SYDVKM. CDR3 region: CASSLSLAQETQYF. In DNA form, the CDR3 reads TGTGCCAGCAGTTTGTCGTTGGCCCAAGAGACCCAGTACTTC.

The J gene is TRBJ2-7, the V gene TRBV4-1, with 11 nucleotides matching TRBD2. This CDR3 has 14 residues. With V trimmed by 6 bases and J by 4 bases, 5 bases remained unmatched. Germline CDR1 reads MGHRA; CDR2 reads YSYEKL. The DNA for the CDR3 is TGCGCCAGCAGTCTCGGGACTAGCGGTTACGAGCAGTACTTC. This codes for CASSLGTSGYEQYF.

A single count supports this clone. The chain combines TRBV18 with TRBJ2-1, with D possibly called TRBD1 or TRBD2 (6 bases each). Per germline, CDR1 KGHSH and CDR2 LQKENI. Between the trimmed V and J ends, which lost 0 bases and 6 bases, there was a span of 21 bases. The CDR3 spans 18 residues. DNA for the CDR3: TGTGCCAGCTCACCACCGATCTATCCGGGGGCTTGGGGCAATGAGCAGTTCTTC. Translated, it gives CASSPPIYPGAWGNEQFF.

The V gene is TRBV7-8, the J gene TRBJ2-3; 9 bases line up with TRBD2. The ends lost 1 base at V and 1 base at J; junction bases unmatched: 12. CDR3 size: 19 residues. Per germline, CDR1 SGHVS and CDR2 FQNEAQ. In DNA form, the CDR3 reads TGTGCCAGCAGCTTAGGATTGATAGCGGGAGATTACGGCACAGATACGCAGTATTTT. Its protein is CASSLGLIAGDYGTDTQYF.

The CDR3 loop reads CASSLGFGRAVIPPGAFF. The CDR3, as DNA: TGTGCCAGCAGCTTGGGATTCGGTAGGGCAGTGATTCCACCCGGAGCTTTCTTT. V gene TRBV5-5 combines with J gene TRBJ1-1; D is unresolved. In germline, CDR1 is SGHKS, CDR2 YYEKEE (reference sequence). CDR3 length: 18 residues. The V and J ends lost 0 bases and 10 bases respectively, with 28 bases between them.

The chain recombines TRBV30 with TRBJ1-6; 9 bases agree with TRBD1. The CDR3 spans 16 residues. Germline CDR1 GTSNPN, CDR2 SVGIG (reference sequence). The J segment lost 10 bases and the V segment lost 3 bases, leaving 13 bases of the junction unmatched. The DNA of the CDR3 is TGTGCCTGGAGAGAACCTTACAGGGGGCGCAGGTCACCCCTCCACTTT. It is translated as CAWREPYRGRRSPLHF.

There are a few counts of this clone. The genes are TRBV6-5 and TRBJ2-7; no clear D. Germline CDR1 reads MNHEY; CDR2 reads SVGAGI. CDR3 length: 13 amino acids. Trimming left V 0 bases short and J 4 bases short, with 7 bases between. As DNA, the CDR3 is TGTGCCAGCAGTTACTCAGGAGATTACGAGCAGTACTTC. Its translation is CASSYSGDYEQYF.

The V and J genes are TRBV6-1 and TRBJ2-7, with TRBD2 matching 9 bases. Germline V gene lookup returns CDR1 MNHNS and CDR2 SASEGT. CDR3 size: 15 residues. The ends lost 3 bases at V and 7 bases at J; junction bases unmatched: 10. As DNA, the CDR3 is TGTGCCAGCAGTGAGCTAAGCGGGAGGTCGGGTGAGCAGTACTTC. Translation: CASSELSGRSGEQYF.